A selection of T cell receptor beta chains follows, all from one sample in a study of T cell repertoires in cytomegalovirus infection. TCRdb fed the reads into MiXCR, producing one record per CDR3 protein. The data hold hundreds of thousands of distinct CDR3 sequences, with over 15% observed a single time. Specimen: PBMCs. Receptors originate from a human donor in good health (CMV status not recorded). Some clones in this sample may be carry-over from other donors' samples. The CDR3 runs from the conserved cysteine through the conserved F or W.

j_gene: TRBJ2-1; v_gene: TRBV19; CDR3aa: CASSSGLAGPSYNEQFF
j_gene: TRBJ2-7; v_gene: TRBV20-1; CDR3aa: CSAKGEFMAYEQYF
j_gene: TRBJ1-2; v_gene: TRBV6-2/TRBV6-3; CDR3aa: CASSRTNYGYTF
j_gene: TRBJ2-4; v_gene: TRBV10-3; CDR3aa: CAISYGGWTKNIQYF
j_gene: TRBJ2-5; v_gene: TRBV2; CDR3aa: CASSAEKETQYF
j_gene: TRBJ1-5; v_gene: TRBV11-2; CDR3aa: CASSSGQGPYQPQHF
j_gene: TRBJ2-1; v_gene: TRBV6-6; CDR3aa: CASSYSGGYNEQFF
j_gene: TRBJ2-4; v_gene: TRBV12-3/TRBV12-4; CDR3aa: CASSQTGQGWNIQYF
j_gene: TRBJ1-5; v_gene: TRBV12-3/TRBV12-4; CDR3aa: CASSFGQSRKPQHF
j_gene: TRBJ2-7; v_gene: TRBV6-5; CDR3aa: CASSHEQGSYPHEQYF
j_gene: TRBJ2-3; v_gene: TRBV7-2; CDR3aa: CASRPGLAGNERQYF
j_gene: TRBJ2-7; v_gene: TRBV7-9; CDR3aa: CASSRSGRAPYEQYF
j_gene: TRBJ2-3; v_gene: TRBV7-2; CDR3aa: CASSPLGGATDTQYF
j_gene: TRBJ1-1; v_gene: TRBV6-6; CDR3aa: CASSHRRGEAFF
j_gene: TRBJ2-7; v_gene: TRBV12-3/TRBV12-4; CDR3aa: CASSLGAAGVLFNF
j_gene: TRBJ1-5; v_gene: TRBV2; CDR3aa: CASSPGGYNQPQHF
j_gene: TRBJ2-1; v_gene: TRBV10-3; CDR3aa: CAISELAGGYNEQFF
j_gene: TRBJ2-1; v_gene: TRBV7-9; CDR3aa: CASSLAVGTGGNEQFF
j_gene: TRBJ1-2; v_gene: TRBV5-6; CDR3aa: CASSSTGRRGLYGYTF
j_gene: TRBJ2-3; v_gene: TRBV6-2/TRBV6-3; CDR3aa: CASSYESRGASHRTDTQYF
j_gene: TRBJ2-5; v_gene: TRBV29-1; CDR3aa: CSLSGREDQETQYF
j_gene: TRBJ2-5; v_gene: TRBV20-1; CDR3aa: CSALGLIEETQYF
j_gene: TRBJ2-5; v_gene: TRBV7-4; CDR3aa: CASSRTQYF
j_gene: TRBJ1-1; v_gene: TRBV6-2/TRBV6-3; CDR3aa: CASTQVRGTEAFF
j_gene: TRBJ2-3; v_gene: TRBV2; CDR3aa: CASRPQGGGDTQYF
j_gene: TRBJ2-3; v_gene: TRBV7-2; CDR3aa: CASSLLGARLSDTQYF
j_gene: TRBJ2-2; v_gene: TRBV7-6; CDR3aa: CASSLRGSPRVGELFF
j_gene: TRBJ2-7; v_gene: TRBV19; CDR3aa: CASSIDRDRFYEQYF
j_gene: TRBJ1-3; v_gene: TRBV7-6; CDR3aa: CASSLLGTGNTIYF
j_gene: TRBJ2-1; v_gene: TRBV12-3/TRBV12-4; CDR3aa: CASSRQAGGYNEQFF
j_gene: TRBJ1-5; v_gene: TRBV15; CDR3aa: CATSRDRWVGNQPQHF
j_gene: TRBJ1-5; v_gene: TRBV5-6; CDR3aa: CASSLGPINQPQHF
j_gene: TRBJ2-1; v_gene: TRBV7-2; CDR3aa: CASSYRLVNEQFF
j_gene: TRBJ2-1; v_gene: TRBV12-3/TRBV12-4; CDR3aa: CASSSKTISEQFF
j_gene: TRBJ2-7; v_gene: TRBV2; CDR3aa: CASRGTGYEQYF
j_gene: TRBJ2-5; v_gene: TRBV20-1; CDR3aa: CSARDRRVGTLQETQYF
j_gene: TRBJ2-1; v_gene: TRBV6-2/TRBV6-3; CDR3aa: CASSYSIRGGASYNEQFF
j_gene: TRBJ2-3; v_gene: TRBV12-3/TRBV12-4; CDR3aa: CASSLAPSDTQYF
j_gene: TRBJ2-5; v_gene: TRBV7-9; CDR3aa: CASSFFTSGKETQYF
j_gene: TRBJ1-1; v_gene: TRBV2; CDR3aa: CASSEVGQGAGTEAFF
j_gene: TRBJ2-1; v_gene: TRBV5-1; CDR3aa: CATHRDRGSNEQFF
j_gene: TRBJ2-3; v_gene: TRBV28; CDR3aa: CASSGDWRLATDTQYF
j_gene: TRBJ2-3; v_gene: TRBV6-1; CDR3aa: CASSESFPFSGASTDTQYF
j_gene: TRBJ1-6; v_gene: TRBV5-8; CDR3aa: CATRGMNSPLHF
j_gene: TRBJ1-2; v_gene: TRBV12-3/TRBV12-4; CDR3aa: CASSWGRANYGYTF
j_gene: TRBJ2-1; v_gene: TRBV28; CDR3aa: CASSLTPGPASEQFF
j_gene: TRBJ2-7; v_gene: TRBV6-2/TRBV6-3; CDR3aa: CASGGRGTTYEQYF
j_gene: TRBJ2-2; v_gene: TRBV6-1; CDR3aa: CASSRRGAPAGELFF
j_gene: TRBJ1-1; v_gene: TRBV7-8; CDR3aa: CASSSPGQGEAFF
j_gene: TRBJ2-1; v_gene: TRBV7-2; CDR3aa: CASSSDSNEQFF
j_gene: TRBJ2-3; v_gene: TRBV3-1; CDR3aa: CASSQMDGDTQYF
j_gene: TRBJ2-7; v_gene: TRBV7-6; CDR3aa: CASSSLLAGDPYEQYF
j_gene: TRBJ1-5; v_gene: TRBV20-1; CDR3aa: CSAREEGWSNQPQHF
j_gene: TRBJ2-7; v_gene: TRBV5-4; CDR3aa: CASSLSGTKGREQYF
j_gene: TRBJ1-5; v_gene: TRBV30; CDR3aa: CAWSVAGGQPQHF
j_gene: TRBJ2-5; v_gene: TRBV7-9; CDR3aa: CASSLVPGPQETQYF
j_gene: TRBJ2-3; v_gene: TRBV7-2; CDR3aa: CASSLRGPTDTQYF
j_gene: TRBJ2-1; v_gene: TRBV7-9; CDR3aa: CASSEGPFWGNEQFF
j_gene: TRBJ2-1; v_gene: TRBV11-3; CDR3aa: CASSGQSSYNEQFF
j_gene: TRBJ1-1; v_gene: TRBV2; CDR3aa: CASSELGRAGVNTEAFF